This passage covers 7 T cell receptor beta chains from one sample sequenced in a study of beta chain features in type 1 diabetes. All of the isolated RNA was reverse transcribed, so expressed TCRB transcripts were sequenced. Data came from immunoSEQ multiplex PCR; TCRdb stores just in-frame clones and leaves some out. The sample has 850,000 to 900,000 clones, 15% to 20% seen once. Sequencing was carried out using naive CD4+ T cells from blood. These receptors were taken from a woman between 18 and 30 years old in good health.

The chain couples TRBV2 to TRBJ2-1; TRBD2 aligns across 15 bases. V lost 6 bases, J lost 9 bases, and 6 bases stayed unmatched. Germline V gene lookup returns CDR1 SNHLY and CDR2 FYNNEI. The CDR3 is 15 residues long. The CDR3 loop is CASRGPGLAGGEQFF. CDR3 sequence (DNA): TGTGCCAGCAGGGGCCCGGGACTAGCGGGAGGTGAGCAGTTCTTC.

J is TRBJ1-1 and V is TRBV28, with D unclear. This CDR3 region has 12 residues. V was pared by 7 bases and J by 2 bases, with 8 bases between. Germline CDR1 and CDR2: MDHEN and SYDVKM. The CDR3 is CASKITNTEAFF. As DNA, the CDR3 is TGTGCCAGCAAAATTACTAACACTGAAGCTTTCTTT.

This clone was detected a few times. The V gene is TRBV29-1, the J gene TRBJ2-7; 10 nucleotides align to TRBD1. The CDR3 length is 15 residues. The V gene end was trimmed by 0 bases and the J gene end by 3 bases; junction bases not matched to a gene: 5. The germline CDR1 and CDR2 sequences are SQVTM and ANQGSEA. The CDR3 is CSVEDWGQGHYEQYF. The DNA for the CDR3 is TGCAGCGTTGAAGATTGGGGACAGGGGCACTACGAGCAGTACTTC.

The chain couples TRBV18 to TRBJ1-2, with D possibly being TRBD1 (5 bases). The CDR3 length is 15 residues. V lost 3 bases, J lost 2 bases, and 13 bases lay in between. The germline gives CDR1 KGHSH, CDR2 LQKENI. CDR3: CASSPNAQENYGYTF. The CDR3 DNA is TGTGCCAGCTCACCGAACGCACAGGAAAACTATGGCTACACCTTC.

This clone came up a few times. The V and J genes are TRBV11-2 and TRBJ2-7, with TRBD1 matching over 7 bases. The CDR3 runs to 15 residues. The germline V gene encodes CDR1 SGHAT and CDR2 FQNNGV. V trimming: 4 bases; J trimming: 0 bases; junction bases outside the gene matches: 6. CDR3 in DNA: TGTGCCAGCAGCTCCCTACAGGGGAGCTCCTACGAGCAGTACTTC. It yields the protein CASSSLQGSSYEQYF.

Only a few counts were recorded for this clone. The chain is built from TRBV5-4 and TRBJ1-4, with TRBD1 as a possible D gene (5 bases). The CDR3 extends over 12 amino acids. V was cut by 3 bases and J by 7 bases, with 7 bases left in between. Germline-derived CDR1 and CDR2 are SGHNT and YYREEE (reference sequence). The CDR3 DNA reads as TGTGCCAGCAGCTGGGACTCTGAAAAACTGTTTTTT. Translated: CASSWDSEKLFF.

This rearrangement joins TRBV28 to TRBJ1-1, with D hard to call. The V gene's germline CDR1 is MDHEN and CDR2 SYDVKM. The CDR3 length is 13 residues. The V end was cut by 7 bases, the J end by 10 bases, with 19 bases between. CDR3 protein: CASKGYSGSGAFF. The DNA of the CDR3 is TGTGCCAGCAAGGGATACAGCGGAAGTGGAGCTTTCTTT.